The 21 T cell receptor beta chains below all came from one sample that was sequenced in a study of response to subunit inactivated influenza vaccine. From the RT-PCR reads, TCRdb called clonotypes with MiXCR, one entry per CDR3 protein. The table lists under 850,000 distinct CDR3 sequences, less than 20% of them singletons. The starting material was PBMCs from blood, obtained around 5 days after vaccination. The receptors derive from a man in his forties or fifties who received an inactivated influenza vaccine.

This clonotype was counted ten times or more. The CDR3 DNA sequence: TGCAGTGCCACGAGCGGTGAAGAGACCCAGTACTTC. Its protein product is CSATSGEETQYF. This chain joins TRBV20-1 and TRBJ2-5; the D gene is possibly TRBD2 (5 bases). Germline CDR1 and CDR2: DFQATT and SNEGSKA (reference sequence). This CDR3 is 12 amino acids long. V was cut by 6 bases and J by 3 bases, with 11 bases left in between.

The CDR3 DNA follows: TGCAGTGCTAGAGATTACACTGAAGCTTTCTTT. Amino acids: CSARDYTEAFF. The V call is TRBV20-1, the J call TRBJ1-1, with D unclear. Germline CDR1 reads DFQATT; CDR2 reads SNEGSKA (reference sequence). Trimming stripped 0 bases from V and 3 bases from J, with 2 bases between. CDR3 length: 11 amino acids.

The V call is TRBV2, the J call TRBJ2-7, with 9 positions matching TRBD1. The germline gives CDR1 SNHLY, CDR2 FYNNEI. V lost 2 bases, J lost 6 bases, and 2 bases stayed unmatched. The CDR3 contains 13 residues. As DNA, the CDR3 is TGTGCCAGCAGTGAAAACAGGGGGCTCGAGCAGTACTTC. Translation: CASSENRGLEQYF.

V is TRBV20-1 and J is TRBJ2-3; 11 positions agree with TRBD1. CDR1 and CDR2 (germline): DFQATT, SNEGSKA (reference sequence). The CDR3 runs to 15 residues. Germline trimming cut 0 bases from V and 7 bases from J; bases unmatched to any gene: 6. The CDR3 is CSARDFGQGANTQYF. In DNA form, the CDR3 reads TGCAGTGCTAGAGATTTCGGACAGGGGGCGAATACGCAGTATTTT.

This clonotype was seen ten or more times. This sequence joins TRBV2 and TRBJ2-1, with D maybe TRBD1 (5 bases). In germline, CDR1 is SNHLY, CDR2 FYNNEI. The CDR3 contains 13 residues. Trimming shortened V by 0 bases and J by 10 bases, and 10 bases separated the two germline ends. The CDR3 coding sequence is TGTGCCAGCAGTGAAGCGGACCGGACAGAGCAGTTCTTC. It specifies CASSEADRTEQFF.

This clonotype has only a few counts. The chain carries TRBV7-9 and TRBJ2-1; D unclear. The V gene lost 4 bases and the J gene lost 0 bases, with 10 bases spanning the gap. This CDR3 is 15 amino acids long. Germline CDR1 is SEHNR and CDR2 is FQNEAQ (reference sequence). This CDR3 reads CASSSSWSSYNEQFF. DNA of the CDR3: TGTGCCAGCAGCTCCTCCTGGAGCTCCTACAATGAGCAGTTCTTC.

Ten or more counts support this clonotype. Relative to the germline gene, one junction end is altered; a read error may explain this. This rearrangement joins TRBV5-1 to TRBJ1-5, with 8 bases fitting TRBD1. The germline V gene encodes CDR1 SGHRS and CDR2 YFSETQ. CDR3 size: 14 residues. In DNA, the CDR3 is TGTGCCAGCAGCCCGGGACAGGGCAATCAGCCCCAGCATTTT. Amino acids: CASSPGQGNQPQHF.

To note about this clonotype: One end of the junction fails to match germline, which may point to a read error. V usage is TRBV4-2 and J usage is TRBJ2-3, with TRBD2 as a possible D gene (7 bases). Germline V gene data show CDR1 as LGHNA and CDR2 as YNFKEQ. This CDR3 spans 19 amino acids. CDR3 nucleotide sequence: TGTGCCAGAAGCCAAGATGGGCTTCTCGGCGGGGGCTTCACAGATACGCAGTATTTT. As protein: CARSQDGLLGGGFTDTQYF.

This sequence joins TRBV6-1 and TRBJ2-7; tentative D call: TRBD1 (5 bases). The CDR3 runs to 13 residues. Trimming pared 7 bases from V and 2 bases from J, leaving 12 bases between. Germline values: CDR1 MNHNS, CDR2 SASEGT. CDR3 DNA sequence: TGTGCCAGCACCGGGTCAGGGCCCTACGAGCAGTACTTC. Encoded protein: CASTGSGPYEQYF.

This chain links TRBV27 with TRBJ2-1; tentatively, D is TRBD2 (5 bases). This CDR3 is 19 amino acids long. Germline V gene sequence: CDR1 MNHEY, CDR2 SMNVEV (reference sequence). V was pared by 4 bases and J by 6 bases, with 28 bases between. This chain's CDR3 is CASSSSLPWTSTGFNEQFF. CDR3 coding DNA: TGTGCCAGCAGTTCATCCCTTCCCTGGACCTCGACGGGATTCAATGAGCAGTTCTTC.

The table lists this clonotype with many counts. V is TRBV5-1 and J is TRBJ2-5; 7 nucleotides line up with TRBD1. The CDR3 extends over 15 amino acids. In germline, CDR1 is SGHRS, CDR2 YFSETQ. Losses at the gene ends were 5 bases for V and 5 bases for J; bases not matched to a gene: 12. The CDR3 DNA sequence: TGCGCCAGCAGTTGGGGAACAGGGGTTGAGGAGACCCAGTACTTC. Encoded protein: CASSWGTGVEETQYF.

This rearrangement joins TRBV11-2 to TRBJ2-3; 8 bases line up with TRBD1. V gave up 1 base and J gave up 5 bases; unmatched junction bases: 11. The germline V gene encodes CDR1 SGHAT and CDR2 FQNNGV. The length of the CDR3 is 17 residues. The CDR3 protein is CASSLGGQGLLIDTQYF. CDR3 bases: TGTGCCAGCAGCTTAGGAGGACAGGGTCTATTGATAGATACGCAGTATTTT.

The V gene is TRBV6-1, the J gene TRBJ2-1; 10 nucleotides agree with TRBD2. The CDR3 consists of 15 residues. Per the germline V gene, CDR1 is MNHNS and CDR2 is SASEGT. V shed 6 bases and J 1 base; nucleotides not matched to a gene: 3. CDR3 region: CASSGTSESYNEQFF. Written as DNA, the CDR3 is TGTGCCAGCAGCGGGACTAGCGAGTCCTACAATGAGCAGTTCTTC.

V gene TRBV2 combines with J gene TRBJ2-7; TRBD2 agrees at 10 bases. The CDR3 runs 14 residues. V lost 3 bases to trimming and J lost 4 bases; unmatched junction nucleotides: 3. Germline values: CDR1 SNHLY, CDR2 FYNNEI. CDR3 in amino acids: CASSDPSGGYEQYF. DNA of the CDR3: TGTGCCAGCAGTGACCCTAGCGGGGGATACGAGCAGTACTTC.

This clonotype was picked up a small number of times. The rearrangement uses TRBV11-2 and TRBJ2-1; perhaps TRBD2 as D (6 bases). The V gene's germline CDR1 is SGHAT and CDR2 FQNNGV. Trimming left V 1 base short and J 5 bases short, with 15 bases between. This CDR3 region has 16 residues. The CDR3 spells CASSLGRASAHNEQFF. The CDR3, as DNA: TGTGCCAGCAGCTTAGGGAGGGCTAGCGCACACAATGAGCAGTTCTTC.

This chain uses TRBV27 with TRBJ2-1, with D perhaps matching TRBD1 (6 bases). This CDR3 is 15 amino acids long. CDR1 and CDR2 (germline): MNHEY, SMNVEV (reference sequence). Trimming took 4 bases from V and 7 from J, leaving 17 bases between them. As DNA, the CDR3 is TGTGCCAGCAGTTCCAGGGGTCGGGCGCTAAATGAGCAGTTCTTC. Residues: CASSSRGRALNEQFF.

The J gene is TRBJ2-3, the V gene TRBV10-2, with 13 bases identical to TRBD2. In germline, CDR1 is WSHSY, CDR2 SAAADI. The CDR3 contains 14 residues. V shed 8 bases, J shed 4 bases, and the junction held 3 bases outside the gene matches. CDR3 sequence: CASQLAGGADTQYF. CDR3 in DNA: TGCGCCAGCCAACTAGCGGGGGGGGCAGATACGCAGTATTTT.

The table lists this clonotype with a few counts. The V and J genes are TRBV20-1 and TRBJ2-3, with 9 bases matching TRBD2. The CDR3 covers 16 residues. Germline lookup yields CDR1 DFQATT and CDR2 SNEGSKA (reference sequence). V shed 5 bases, J shed 1 base, and the junction held 10 bases outside the gene matches. The CDR3 DNA sequence: TGCAGTGCTCGGCTGACTAGCGGAGGGGGCACAGATACGCAGTATTTT. Translating gives CSARLTSGGGTDTQYF.

The CDR3 reads CASSQGGLSNQPQHF. Here the CDR3 DNA reads TGTGCCAGCAGCCAGGGCGGCCTGAGCAATCAGCCCCAGCATTTT. This chain uses TRBV3-1 with TRBJ1-5; D not certain. The CDR3 extends over 15 amino acids. Per germline, CDR1 LGHDT and CDR2 YNNKEL (reference sequence). With 3 bases removed from V and 1 base from J, the gap between germline ends came to 10 bases.

The rearrangement joins TRBV5-1 to TRBJ2-1, with 13 bases lining up with TRBD2. The CDR3 runs to 16 residues. Germline lookup yields CDR1 SGHRS and CDR2 YFSETQ. The J segment lost 9 bases and the V segment lost 0 bases, leaving 6 bases of the junction unmatched. CDR3 residues: CASSLAGTSGTSEQFF. The CDR3 DNA reads TGCGCCAGCAGCTTGGCCGGGACTAGCGGGACAAGTGAGCAGTTCTTC.

There are many counts of this clonotype. The CDR3 sequence is CASSLVDRAYNEQFF. CDR3 in DNA: TGCGCCAGCAGCTTGGTGGACAGGGCGTACAATGAGCAGTTCTTC. The genes are TRBV5-1 and TRBJ2-1, with 8 bases that match TRBD1. The V gene end was trimmed by 0 bases and the J gene end by 4 bases; junction bases not matched to a gene: 3. The CDR3 contains 15 residues. Germline lookup yields CDR1 SGHRS and CDR2 YFSETQ.